The 12 T cell receptor beta chains in this list originate from one sample, sequenced in a study of T cells in Graves' hyperthyroidism and ophthalmopathy. The TCR beta CDR3 regions underwent amplification using RNA transcripts as the source. In the first-round RT-PCR of the TCR CDR3, the HTBI primer set was used. TCRdb used MiXCR to reprocess the multiplex PCR reads, holding one entry per CDR3 protein. The sample has a few hundred thousand distinct CDR3 sequences, roughly 12% seen once. Sequences were obtained from blood. The receptors were sampled from a young man with Graves' hyperthyroidism that later progressed to Graves' ophthalmopathy.

This CDR3 is CASSTGGDEKLFF. The DNA for the CDR3 is TGCGCCAGTTCGACAGGGGGCGATGAAAAACTGTTTTTT. The V and J genes are TRBV5-1 and TRBJ1-4, with 10 nucleotides matching TRBD1. The CDR3 runs to 13 residues. Germline values: CDR1 SGHRS, CDR2 YFSETQ. Trimming took 8 bases from V and 6 from J; bases not matched to a gene: 4.

The sample holds many counts of this clonotype. The chain couples TRBV15 to TRBJ2-7, with D tentatively TRBD2 (5 bases). V lost 0 bases and J 1 base, leaving 13 bases between the germline ends. The CDR3 totals 16 residues. Per germline, CDR1 LNHNV and CDR2 YYDKDF (reference sequence). CDR3 protein: CATSRERGQASYEQYF. In nucleotides, the CDR3 is TGTGCCACCAGCAGAGAGAGAGGGCAGGCATCCTACGAGCAGTACTTC.

This clonotype has ten or more counts. This chain connects TRBV27 to TRBJ2-7; D remains ambiguous. The germline V gene encodes CDR1 MNHEY and CDR2 SMNVEV (reference sequence). V was shortened by 4 bases and J by 6 bases, with 19 bases between the two germline ends. The CDR3 is 15 amino acids. The CDR3 loop is CASSSHQDLSGEQYF. CDR3 bases: TGTGCCAGCAGTTCCCACCAGGATCTCTCGGGCGAGCAGTACTTC.

The chain is built from TRBV6-2 or TRBV6-3 and TRBJ2-3; perhaps TRBD2 as D (6 bases). V shed 10 bases and J shed 3 bases, with 26 bases lying between them. Germline V gene lookup returns CDR1 MNHEY and CDR2 SVGEGT. CDR3 length equals 17 residues. The CDR3 bases are TGTGCCACCGGAGACAGTGGGCACGGACTATGGACAGATACGCAGTATTTT. Translating gives CATGDSGHGLWTDTQYF.

At least ten counts were recorded for this clonotype. The V and J genes are TRBV10-3 and TRBJ1-6, with 10 bases matching TRBD1. V was clipped by 11 bases and J by 6 bases; unmatched bases: 10. In germline, CDR1 is ENHRY, CDR2 SYGVKD. This CDR3 is 15 amino acids long. In nucleotides, the CDR3 is TGTGCCTCCAAGGGGACAGGGGATTTTAATTCACCCCTCCACTTT. Translated, it gives CASKGTGDFNSPLHF.

Notes on this clonotype: Compared with germline, one end of the junction differs, possibly owing to a read error. The chain is built from TRBV3-1 and TRBJ2-1, with D perhaps TRBD2 (6 bases). This CDR3 has 15 amino acids. Germline CDR1 LGHDT, CDR2 YNNKEL (reference sequence). CDR3 loop: CAGSQVRLARDEQFF. Here the CDR3 DNA reads TGTGCCGGCAGCCAAGTTCGGCTAGCGAGGGATGAGCAGTTCTTC.

This clonotype was counted many times. The chain has TRBV2 and TRBJ1-5; D unresolved. Germline-derived CDR1 and CDR2 are SNHLY and FYNNEI. V shed 3 bases and J shed 7 bases, with 16 bases lying between them. This CDR3 has 15 residues. This CDR3 is CASSEIFNPKQPQHF. CDR3 bases: TGTGCCAGCAGTGAGATCTTCAATCCCAAACAGCCCCAGCATTTT.

CDR3 DNA sequence: TGTGCCAGCAGTGAAAACAGGGGTTTGAGTGGCTACACCTTC. It specifies CASSENRGLSGYTF. This chain joins TRBV6-1 and TRBJ1-2; the match to TRBD1 covers 7 bases. Germline V gives CDR1 MNHNS, CDR2 SASEGT. The CDR3 is 14 amino acids. Trimming removed 2 bases from V and 7 bases from J; junction bases left unmatched: 7.

J is TRBJ2-7 and V is TRBV28, with D perhaps TRBD1 (7 bases). CDR3 length: 15 amino acids. The ends were cut back, 2 bases at V and 4 bases at J, with 15 bases in the middle. Germline values: CDR1 MDHEN, CDR2 SYDVKM. The CDR3 coding sequence is TGTGCCAGCAGTTTAGGAGGGGGCGCGAATTACGAGCAGTACTTC. Translation: CASSLGGGANYEQYF.

There are many counts of this clonotype. The chain combines TRBV27 with TRBJ1-4, with 7 positions matching TRBD1. With V trimmed by 0 bases and J by 3 bases, 13 bases remained unmatched. The germline V gene has CDR1 MNHEY and CDR2 SMNVEV (reference sequence). CDR3 size: 19 residues. The CDR3 loop is CASSLSWIQGMGANEKLFF. The CDR3 DNA sequence: TGTGCCAGCAGTTTATCATGGATACAGGGGATGGGGGCTAATGAAAAACTGTTTTTT.

This clonotype was observed a handful of times. The CDR3 protein is CASTTRTGDNSPLHF. The CDR3 region has the DNA TGTGCCAGCACAACGCGGACAGGGGATAATTCACCCCTCCACTTT. V and J are TRBV18 and TRBJ1-6, with 9 bases aligning to TRBD1. CDR3 size: 15 residues. The trim removed 8 bases at V and 5 bases at J, leaving 7 bases unmatched. Germline V CDR1 and CDR2: KGHSH, LQKENI.

This clonotype has more than one count but fewer than ten. The J gene is TRBJ1-5, the V gene TRBV5-5; D is undetermined. The V gene lost 0 bases and the J gene lost 6 bases, with 13 bases spanning the gap. This CDR3 has 15 amino acids. Germline assignment: CDR1 SGHKS and CDR2 YYEKEE (reference sequence). The CDR3 is CASSLELGSGQPQHF. The CDR3 DNA follows: TGTGCCAGCAGCTTGGAATTGGGGAGCGGTCAGCCCCAGCATTTT.